This entry features one T cell receptor beta chain sequence. In TCRdb, the RT-PCR reads were re-called with MiXCR into one record per CDR3 protein. The data hold about 960,000 distinct CDR3 sequences, with roughly 18% observed a single time. This sample was included in a study of patients and donors after allogeneic stem cell transplantation. This TCR came from a human donor who was either an allogeneic HSCT recipient or a stem cell or donor lymphocyte infusion donor (not recorded which). It is not recorded whose cells these are; they may come from a transplant donor. Sequenced sample: blood, either unsorted or a sorted T cell fraction (not recorded which).

The CDR3 bases are TGTGCCAGCAGCATACCACCAGGCGGTGGCGAGCAGTACTTC. As protein: CASSIPPGGGEQYF. The chain links TRBV5-5 to TRBJ2-7, with D unclear. The germline V gene encodes CDR1 SGHKS and CDR2 YYEKEE (reference sequence). The CDR3 is 14 residues long. The ends were cut back, 4 bases at V and 6 bases at J, with 17 bases in the middle.